The 2 T cell receptor beta chains presented below share a single source sample, sequenced in a study of radiation and T cells in renal cell carcinoma. The time point is: blood 4 weeks post-SBRT, at nephrectomy. The sample's treatment: 15 Gy SBRT to primary tumor, nephrectomy 4 weeks later. Measured with immunoSEQ multiplex PCR; TCRdb has only the in-frame clones, and not every one. The sample contains approximately 80,000 clones, about 88% of which appear only once. Sequences were derived from blood, sampled from a patient whose treatment included radiotherapy and nephrectomy. The receptor source for this set is a woman in her seventies with renal cell carcinoma.

The V and J genes are TRBV19 and TRBJ2-2; TRBD2 aligns across 7 bases. The CDR3 totals 15 residues. J lost 5 bases, V lost 5 bases, and 8 bases had no gene match. Germline CDR1 is LNHDA and CDR2 is SQIVND (reference sequence). CDR3 amino acids: CASSGLGGWTGELFF. The CDR3 DNA follows: TGTGCCAGTAGTGGGCTCGGGGGGTGGACCGGGGAGCTGTTTTTT.

This chain connects TRBV5-1 to TRBJ2-3; 8 bases are shared with TRBD1. This CDR3 region has 15 residues. Germline V gene sequence: CDR1 SGHRS, CDR2 YFSETQ. V shed 2 bases and J 4 bases; nucleotides not matched to a gene: 6. The CDR3 coding sequence is TGCGCCAGCAGCTTATCAGGGGGCTCCCCAGATACGCAGTATTTT. Amino acid sequence: CASSLSGGSPDTQYF.